One sample yielded the 7 T cell receptor beta chains listed below, sequenced in a study of shared T cell receptors in the human thymus. The assay was immunoSEQ multiplex PCR, and TCRdb's table has in-frame clones only and misses some. The sample holds 55,000 to 75,000 clones, over 90% seen once. What was sequenced was thymocytes. Receptors originate from a human donor.

The chain carries TRBV27 and TRBJ1-6; no definite D call. The CDR3 totals 11 residues. CDR1 is MNHEY, CDR2 SMNVEV, per germline (reference sequence). The V end lost 8 bases, the J end lost 9 bases, and 8 bases lay between the germline ends. CDR3: CASGLRSPLHF. CDR3 nucleotides: TGTGCCAGCGGACTACGTTCACCCCTCCACTTT.

The gene calls are TRBV4-1 and TRBJ1-6, with D unresolved. From germline, CDR1 is MGHRA and CDR2 YSYEKL. CDR3 length equals 17 residues. V gave up 5 bases and J gave up 0 bases, with 14 bases separating them. The CDR3 coding sequence is TGCGCCAGCAGCTCTCGACGGGAAAGCTCCTATAATTCACCCCTCCACTTT. Its translation: CASSSRRESSYNSPLHF.

The V and J genes are TRBV19 and TRBJ2-3; 13 bases align to TRBD2. The CDR3 is made up of 23 amino acids. Germline CDR1 LNHDA, CDR2 SQIVND (reference sequence). V lost 1 base to trimming and J lost 0 bases; unmatched junction nucleotides: 19. The CDR3: CASSIAWTSGGGTYLISTDTQYF. In DNA, the CDR3 is TGTGCCAGTAGTATAGCGTGGACTAGCGGGGGCGGAACGTATCTGATAAGCACAGATACGCAGTATTTT.

This clone has just one count. The J gene is TRBJ2-2, the V gene TRBV5-1; 7 nucleotides line up with TRBD1. V lost 0 bases, J lost 1 base, and 15 bases stayed unmatched. The CDR3 consists of 20 residues. Germline CDR1 is SGHRS and CDR2 is YFSETQ. CDR3: CASSLGNWCQGEKNTGELFF. CDR3 in DNA: TGCGCCAGCAGCTTGGGTAATTGGTGTCAGGGGGAGAAGAACACCGGGGAGCTGTTTTTT. The variable domain in full, with the rest retrieved from reference TRBV5-1 and TRBJ2-2, is KAGVTQTPRYLIKTRGQQVTLSCSPISGHRSVSWYQQTPGQGLQFLFEYFSETQRNKGNFPGRFSGRQFSNSRSEMNVSTLELGDSALYLCASSLGNWCQGEKNTGELFFGEGSRLTVL.

The chain recombines TRBV19 with TRBJ1-4; 7 bases map to TRBD1. V dropped 8 bases and J dropped 6; count of bases not matched to a gene: 12. CDR1 and CDR2 from the germline V gene are LNHDA and SQIVND (reference sequence). The CDR3 spans 15 residues. The CDR3 region has the DNA TGTGCCAGTGGGACAGCCTTCGGGACCTATGAAAAACTGTTTTTT. Its translation is CASGTAFGTYEKLFF.

V usage is TRBV12-5 and J usage is TRBJ1-2; 7 bases agree with TRBD1. Germline-derived CDR1 and CDR2 are LGHNT and FRNRAP. The CDR3 covers 13 residues. With 6 bases clipped from V and 3 bases from J, the junction kept 4 bases outside the gene matches. The CDR3 loop reads CASGRGRDYGYTF. The DNA for the CDR3 is TGTGCTAGTGGGAGGGGGCGCGACTATGGCTACACCTTC.

The J gene is TRBJ1-5, the V gene TRBV28; D gene unclear. Trimming took off 4 bases at V and 5 bases at J, with 18 bases between the two ends. Germline V gene sequence: CDR1 MDHEN, CDR2 SYDVKM. The CDR3 is 16 amino acids. CDR3 in DNA: TGTGCCAGCAGTTCGGAGACAAGATTGAGGGATCAGCCCCAGCATTTT. Residues: CASSSETRLRDQPQHF.